The T cell receptor beta chain described here comes from a study of blood T cells in healthy people across ages. Regarding the study as a whole: Unsorted PBMCs ruled out conclusive naive versus antigen-experienced comparison. Per million T cells, TCR beta diversity dropped roughly linearly as age increased.

Next came a second PCR, run for about 7 to 12 cycles, which used a sample-barcoded 5' primer along with a J-beta primer mix. A template-switch adaptor with 12 random nucleotides tagged each cDNA molecule. TCRdb itself ran the 5' RACE reads through MiXCR, one entry per CDR3 protein. The sample includes about 580,000 distinct CDR3 sequences, about 45% of them seen just once. The CDR3 is 19 residues long. Germline V gene lookup returns CDR1 MNHEY and CDR2 SVGAGI. The ends lost 1 base at V and 3 bases at J; junction bases unmatched: 13. The donors, aged roughly 6 to 100, were healthy Caucasians from Russia. With regard to this clonotype: Antigen: not known.

The clonotype comes from a man older than 75 in good health. The sample taken for sequencing was blood. J is TRBJ2-1 and V is TRBV6-5; the match to TRBD1 covers 9 bases. CDR3 loop: CASSYLSPCGTGLYNEQFF. The CDR3 DNA reads as TGTGCCAGCAGTTACTTGAGTCCCTGCGGGACAGGGCTCTACAATGAGCAGTTCTTC.